This T cell receptor beta chain is from a study of cytomegalovirus exposure and HLA in healthy donors. Study overall: Earlier findings included 100 million to 130 million unique TCR beta sequences obtained from about 179 million T cells.

There are 14 residues in the CDR3. The germline V gene has CDR1 LGHNT and CDR2 FRNRAP. Losses at the gene ends were 7 bases for V and 10 bases for J; bases not matched to a gene: 10. PCR used 60 Vbeta primers and 13 Jbeta primers. Assay: immunoSEQ multiplex PCR; the TCRdb copy retains only in-frame clones and omits some. The sample includes around 95,000 clones, about 83% of them seen just once. The chain is built from TRBV12-5 and TRBJ2-1, with 10 bases aligning to TRBD2. The source material was PBMCs. The sequence derives from a female donor in good health and CMV-seropositive. The DNA of the CDR3 is TGTGCTAGTGCCGGGACTAGCGACTACAGAGAGCAGTTCTTC. Amino acids: CASAGTSDYREQFF. The whole variable domain, remainder taken from reference TRBV12-5 and TRBJ2-1, is DARVTQTPRHKVTEMGQEVTMRCQPILGHNTVFWYRQTMMQGLELLAYFRNRAPLDDSGMPKDRFSAEMPDATLATLKIQPSEPRDSAVYFCASAGTSDYREQFFGPGTRLTVL.